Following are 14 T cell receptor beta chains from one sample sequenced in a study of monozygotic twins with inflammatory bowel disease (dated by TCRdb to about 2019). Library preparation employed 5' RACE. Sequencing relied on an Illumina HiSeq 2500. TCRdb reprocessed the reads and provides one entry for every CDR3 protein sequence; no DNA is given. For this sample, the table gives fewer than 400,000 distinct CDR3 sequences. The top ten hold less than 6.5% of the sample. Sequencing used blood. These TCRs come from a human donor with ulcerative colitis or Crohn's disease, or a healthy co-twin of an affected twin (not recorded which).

This CDR3 reads CSARRDSEAFF. The V and J genes are TRBV20-1 and TRBJ1-1; TCRdb's D call of TRBD1 is untestable without DNA. The V gene's germline CDR1 is DFQATT and CDR2 SNEGSKA (reference sequence). This CDR3 is 11 amino acids long.

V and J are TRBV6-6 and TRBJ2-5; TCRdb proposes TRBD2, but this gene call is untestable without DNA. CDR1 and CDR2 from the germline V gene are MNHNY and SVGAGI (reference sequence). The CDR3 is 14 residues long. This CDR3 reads CASRPGLAEETQYF.

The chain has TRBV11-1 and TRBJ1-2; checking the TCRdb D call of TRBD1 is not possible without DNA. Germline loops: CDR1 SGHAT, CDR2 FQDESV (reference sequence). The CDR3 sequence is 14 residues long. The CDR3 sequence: CASSSPQGTYGYTF. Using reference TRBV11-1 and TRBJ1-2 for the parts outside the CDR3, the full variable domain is EAEVAQSPRYKITEKSQAVAFWCDPISGHATLYWYRQILGQGPELLVQFQDESVVDDSQLPKDRFSAERLKGVDSTLKIQPAELGDSAMYLCASSSPQGTYGYTFGSGTRLTVV.

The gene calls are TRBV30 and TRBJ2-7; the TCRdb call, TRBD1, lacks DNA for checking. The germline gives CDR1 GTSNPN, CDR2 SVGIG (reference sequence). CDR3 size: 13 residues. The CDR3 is CAWNRDRGAEQYF.

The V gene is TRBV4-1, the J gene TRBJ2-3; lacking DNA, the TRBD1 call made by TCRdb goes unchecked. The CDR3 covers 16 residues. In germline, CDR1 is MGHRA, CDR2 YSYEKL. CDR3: CASLQNPGQGRDTQYF.

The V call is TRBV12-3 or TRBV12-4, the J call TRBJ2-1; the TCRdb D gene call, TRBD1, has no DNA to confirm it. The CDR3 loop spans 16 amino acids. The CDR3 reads CASSSYTGGRRNEQFF.

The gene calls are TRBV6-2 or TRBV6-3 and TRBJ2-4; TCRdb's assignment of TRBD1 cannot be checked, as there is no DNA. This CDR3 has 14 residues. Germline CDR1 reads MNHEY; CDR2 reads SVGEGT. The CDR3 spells CASQGGHLGNIQYF.

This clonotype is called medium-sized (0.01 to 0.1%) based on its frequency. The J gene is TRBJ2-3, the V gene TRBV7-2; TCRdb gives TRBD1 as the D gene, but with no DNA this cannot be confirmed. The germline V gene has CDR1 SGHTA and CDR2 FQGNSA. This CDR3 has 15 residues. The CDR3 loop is CASSLGAGPTDTQYF.

The CDR3 protein is CASSPQGTDTQYF. This chain connects TRBV27 to TRBJ2-3; TCRdb's assignment of TRBD1 cannot be checked, as there is no DNA. The germline CDR1 and CDR2 sequences are MNHEY and SMNVEV (reference sequence). CDR3 length: 13 residues.

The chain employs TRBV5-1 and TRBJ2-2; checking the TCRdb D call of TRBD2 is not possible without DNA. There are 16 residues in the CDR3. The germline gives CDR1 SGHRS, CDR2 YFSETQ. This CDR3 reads CASSLSGRENTGELFF.

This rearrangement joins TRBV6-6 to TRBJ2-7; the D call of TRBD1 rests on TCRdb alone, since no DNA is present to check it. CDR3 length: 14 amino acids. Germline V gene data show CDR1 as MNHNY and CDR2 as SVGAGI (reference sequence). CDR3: CASSGWDRGYEQYF.

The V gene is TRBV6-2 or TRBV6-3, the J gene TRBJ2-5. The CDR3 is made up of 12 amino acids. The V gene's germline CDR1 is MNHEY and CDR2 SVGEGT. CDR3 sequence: CASSYERQTQYF.

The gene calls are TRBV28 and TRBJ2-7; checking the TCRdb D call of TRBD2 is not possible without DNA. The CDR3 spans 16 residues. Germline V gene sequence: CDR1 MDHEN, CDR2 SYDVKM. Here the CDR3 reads CASSSKRWLGGSEQYF.

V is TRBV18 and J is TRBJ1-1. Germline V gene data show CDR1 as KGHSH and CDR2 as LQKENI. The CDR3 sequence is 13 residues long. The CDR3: CASSPPVRGEAFF.